This T cell receptor (beta chain) was found in a study of tumor and adjacent non-tumor tissue in lung cancer. About the research overall: Histology: around twelve adenocarcinoma, a couple of squamous cell carcinoma, 1 small cell lung cancer. Whole-study results and caveats: Top 100 clones took a larger repertoire share in normal lung. Tumor tissue had significantly higher TCR diversity than normal lung.

This CDR3 contains 15 residues. The germline V gene has CDR1 LGHNA and CDR2 YNFKEQ. V gave up 4 bases and J gave up 4 bases, with 13 bases separating them. The library came from three nested PCR rounds adapted from ARM-PCR protocols. In TCRdb, the multiplex PCR reads were re-called with MiXCR into one record per CDR3 protein. The sample includes roughly 220,000 distinct CDR3 sequences, approximately 74% of them seen just once. This sample's RNA came from whole unsorted tissue. Between August and November 2014, newly diagnosed, chemotherapy-naive lung cancer patients underwent thoracic surgery in China. In this sample, this clonotype turned up a few times. Antigen: not known.

Sequences were obtained from lung tumor tissue. The V call is TRBV4-2, the J call TRBJ2-2; D gene uncertain. The sequence was collected from a man aged 55 to 70 with non-small cell lung cancer. The CDR3 reads CASSRVSEITGELFF. The CDR3 bases are TGTGCCAGCAGCCGGGTGTCGGAGATCACCGGGGAGCTGTTTTTT.